This T cell receptor (beta chain) originates from a study of cytomegalovirus exposure and HLA in healthy donors. General observations from the study: Reports described diagnosis of cytomegalovirus status by the classifier as highly specific and sensitive. It was 150 to 200 TCR beta chains that were listed as cytomegalovirus-associated. Sequencing likely caused a cluster of highly shared sequence variants.

Details on this clone: Its antigen is not known.

Each of the donors was a healthy bone marrow donor. CDR1 and CDR2 from the germline V gene are SGDLS and YYNGEE. The J segment lost 1 base and the V segment lost 5 bases, leaving 6 bases of the junction unmatched. This CDR3 contains 15 residues. With 60 Vbeta and 13 Jbeta primers, the PCR was carried out. Repertoires were generated with immunoSEQ multiplex PCR, while TCRdb's copy carries only in-frame clones and drops some. The sample has around 120,000 clones, roughly three fifths seen once. This receptor was obtained from a middle-aged man in good health and CMV-seropositive. Sequencing was done on a sample of PBMCs. The chain has TRBV9 and TRBJ2-7, with 10 bases that match TRBD2. The CDR3 DNA sequence: TGTGCCAGCAGTTCTCCACTAGCGGGATCCTACGAGCAGTACTTC. Translated, it gives CASSSPLAGSYEQYF.